This TCR beta chain was identified in a study of T cell responses to AZD1222 COVID-19 vaccine. Repertoires were generated with immunoSEQ multiplex PCR, while TCRdb's copy carries only in-frame clones and drops some. Among approximately 130,000 clones listed, 70% to 90% were seen once. CDR1 is LNHDA and CDR2 is SQIVND in the germline V gene (reference sequence). V dropped 7 bases and J dropped 6 bases, with 9 bases sitting between them. The CDR3 is made up of 12 amino acids. The starting material was peripheral blood, obtained 28 days after the second dose of the MenACWY control vaccine. V is TRBV19 and J is TRBJ2-2; perhaps TRBD2 as D (5 bases). This receptor was identified in an adult who received the MenACWY meningococcal vaccine as a control. The CDR3 bases are TGTGCCAGTACTCGGACTCCCGGGGAGCTGTTTTTT. Encoded protein: CASTRTPGELFF.